The clone carrying this TCR beta chain was picked up a small number of times. Antigen: not known. This beta chain came through as a stray read in a library set up for alpha chains, and its size says little. V lost 6 bases, J lost 0 bases, and 8 bases lay in between. Per germline, CDR1 SGHVS and CDR2 FNYEAQ. The length of the CDR3 is 13 residues. These data are taken from a study of spatial heterogeneity in lung cancer. Regarding the study as a whole: One measure, the expanded intratumoral alpha and beta TCR count, tracked tumor mutation counts.

In TCRdb, the 5' RACE reads were re-called with MiXCR into one record per CDR3 protein. The table includes 7,500 or so distinct CDR3 sequences, 13% to 15% detected once. Time point in this sample: sample taken at primary tumor resection. The chain uses TRBV7-6 and TRBJ1-1; D gene unclear. Sequenced material: lung tumor tissue, taken at surgery. This TCR was recovered from a female donor with early-stage non-small cell lung cancer. CDR3: CASSQQMNTEAFF. CDR3 nucleotide sequence: TGTGCCAGCAGTCAACAAATGAACACTGAAGCTTTCTTT.